What follows describes a single T cell receptor (beta chain). Its specificity is not known. This entry comes from a study of monozygotic twins with inflammatory bowel disease. Whole-study results and caveats: Different subtypes (of T cells) could not be told apart from one another. By inverse Simpson index, TCRbeta diversity was lower in IBD patients than in healthy co-twins.

Blood was collected, roughly 2.5 ml per donor. The CDR3 spans 17 residues. CDR1 is MNHEY, CDR2 SVGEGT, per germline. Each of the TCR libraries took 3500 ng of total RNA. TCRdb re-called the 5' RACE reads; one entry per CDR3 protein, DNA not given. Reported are 300,000 to 350,000 distinct CDR3 sequences; the ten largest clones contain under 2.5%. The sequenced material came from blood. The sequence was obtained from a human donor with ulcerative colitis or Crohn's disease, or a healthy co-twin of an affected twin (not recorded which). The chain uses TRBV6-2 or TRBV6-3 and TRBJ2-5; the TRBD1 assignment by TCRdb is unverifiable without DNA. The CDR3 is CASSYAYGTGDKETQYF.